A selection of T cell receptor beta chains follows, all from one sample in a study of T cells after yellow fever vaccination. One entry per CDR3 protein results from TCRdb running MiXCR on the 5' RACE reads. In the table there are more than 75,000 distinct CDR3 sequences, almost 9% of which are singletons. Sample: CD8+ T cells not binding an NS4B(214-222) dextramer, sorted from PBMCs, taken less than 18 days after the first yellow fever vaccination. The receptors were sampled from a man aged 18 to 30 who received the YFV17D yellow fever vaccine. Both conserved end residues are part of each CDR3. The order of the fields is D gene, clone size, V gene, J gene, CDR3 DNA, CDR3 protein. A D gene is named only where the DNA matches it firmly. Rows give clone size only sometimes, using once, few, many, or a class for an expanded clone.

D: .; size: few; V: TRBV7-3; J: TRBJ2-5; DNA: TGTGCCAGCAGCTTGTGGGCACAAGAGACCCAGTACTTC; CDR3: CASSLWAQETQYF
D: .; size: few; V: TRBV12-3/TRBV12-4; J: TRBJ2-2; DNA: TGTGCCAGCAGATCGCGACAGGGTCTGGTGGGGGGCGTCAACACCGGGGAGCTGTTTTTT; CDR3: CASRSRQGLVGGVNTGELFF
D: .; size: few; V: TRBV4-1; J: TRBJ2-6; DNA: TGCGCCAGCAGGAGGGCTGGGGCCAACGTCCTGACTTTC; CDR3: CASRRAGANVLTF
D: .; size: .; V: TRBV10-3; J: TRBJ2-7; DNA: TGTGCCATCTCTAGCACAACCTACGAGCAGTACTTC; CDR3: CAISSTTYEQYF
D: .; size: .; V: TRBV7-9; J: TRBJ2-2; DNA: TGTGCCAGCAGCACCTCGACCGGGGAGCTGTTTTTT; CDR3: CASSTSTGELFF
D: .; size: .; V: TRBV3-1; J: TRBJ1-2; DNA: TGTGCCAGCAGCCCTCAGGGGACGGGGGGCTACACCTTC; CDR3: CASSPQGTGGYTF
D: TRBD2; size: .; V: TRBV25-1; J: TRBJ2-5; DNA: TGTGCCAGCAGTGAACCGGGGGGATTGTACCAAGAGACCCAGTACTTC; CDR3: CASSEPGGLYQETQYF
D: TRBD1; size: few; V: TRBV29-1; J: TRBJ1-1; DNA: TGCAGCGTTATCTTACTCGGGCAGGGGGAGCCTGAAGCTTTCTTT; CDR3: CSVILLGQGEPEAFF
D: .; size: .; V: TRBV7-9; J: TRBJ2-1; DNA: TGTGCCAGCAGCTTAGACGGGCCTGAGCAGTTCTTC; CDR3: CASSLDGPEQFF
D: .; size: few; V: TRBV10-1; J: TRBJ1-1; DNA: TGCGCCAGCAGTGAGGGGGGGGCAATGATCACTGAAGCTTTCTTT; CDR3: CASSEGGAMITEAFF
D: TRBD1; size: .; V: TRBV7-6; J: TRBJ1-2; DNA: TGTGCCAGCAGCCCCAGGGGGCAATCACCTTACACCTTC; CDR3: CASSPRGQSPYTF
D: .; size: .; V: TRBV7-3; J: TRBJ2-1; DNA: TGTGCCAGCAGCCCCGGCAATGAGCAGTTCTTC; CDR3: CASSPGNEQFF
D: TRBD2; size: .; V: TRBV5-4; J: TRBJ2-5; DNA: TGTGCCAGCCGAAAATTACCTAGCGGAAAAGAACAAGAGACCCAGTACTTC; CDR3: CASRKLPSGKEQETQYF
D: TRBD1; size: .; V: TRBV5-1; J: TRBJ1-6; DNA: TGCGCCAGCCAGACAGGGAATGGTTCACACCTCCACTTT; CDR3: CASQTGNGSHLHF
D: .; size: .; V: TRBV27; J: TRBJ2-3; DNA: TGTGCCAGCAGATTCTCTCTGGGGACGCAGTATTTT; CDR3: CASRFSLGTQYF
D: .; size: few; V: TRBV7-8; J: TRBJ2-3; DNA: TGTGCCAGCAGCCAAGAGACAGATACGCAGTATTTT; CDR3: CASSQETDTQYF
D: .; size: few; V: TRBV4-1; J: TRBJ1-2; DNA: TGCGCCAGCAGCCACCCGGGGTTCCTATATGGCTACACCTTC; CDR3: CASSHPGFLYGYTF
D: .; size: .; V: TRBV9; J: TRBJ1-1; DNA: TGTGCCAGCAGCGTAGCCCCATGGGGGAACATGAACACTGAAGCTTTCTTT; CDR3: CASSVAPWGNMNTEAFF
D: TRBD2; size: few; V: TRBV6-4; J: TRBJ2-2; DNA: TGTGCCAGCAGTGACTCACTAGCGGGGGCCTTGAACACCGGGGAGCTGTTTTTT; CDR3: CASSDSLAGALNTGELFF
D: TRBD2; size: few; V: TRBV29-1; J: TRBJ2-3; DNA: TGCAGCGTTGAAGATCTCAGCGGGGGGGCAGCCGATACGCAGTATTTT; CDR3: CSVEDLSGGAADTQYF
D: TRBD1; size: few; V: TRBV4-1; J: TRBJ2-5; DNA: TGCGCCAGCAGCCAACTACAGGGGGAAGAGACCCAGTACTTC; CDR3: CASSQLQGEETQYF
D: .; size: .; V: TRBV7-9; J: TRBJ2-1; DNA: TGTGCCAGCAGGGGGCCGGGAGAGTACAATGAGCAGTTCTTC; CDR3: CASRGPGEYNEQFF
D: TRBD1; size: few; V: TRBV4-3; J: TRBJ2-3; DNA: TGCGCCAGCAGCCGAGGACAGGGGATTAGCACAGATACGCAGTATTTT; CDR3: CASSRGQGISTDTQYF
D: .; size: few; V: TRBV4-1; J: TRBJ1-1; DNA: TGCGCCAGCAGCCAATTGTCCGGGGGCACTGAAGCTTTCTTT; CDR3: CASSQLSGGTEAFF
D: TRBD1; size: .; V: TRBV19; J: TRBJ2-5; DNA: TGTGCCAGTAGTACAAGACAGGGTGGAGCTCAAGAGACCCAGTACTTC; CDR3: CASSTRQGGAQETQYF
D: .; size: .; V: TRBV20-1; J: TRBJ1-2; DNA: TGCAGTGCTCCCCAGGGCAGGGACGGCTACACCTTC; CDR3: CSAPQGRDGYTF
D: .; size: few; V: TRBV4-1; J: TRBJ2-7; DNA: TGCGCCAGCAGCCAAGAGGGAAACTACGAGCAGTACTTC; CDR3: CASSQEGNYEQYF
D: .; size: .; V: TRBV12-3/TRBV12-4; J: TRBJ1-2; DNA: TGTGCCAGCAGTTTAAAGGAGAGGTATGGCTACACCTTC; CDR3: CASSLKERYGYTF
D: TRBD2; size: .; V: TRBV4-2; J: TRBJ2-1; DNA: TGTGCCAGCAGCCTGGGACTACGCGAGCAGTTCTTC; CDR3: CASSLGLREQFF
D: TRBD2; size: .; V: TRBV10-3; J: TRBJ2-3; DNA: TGTGCCATCAGGGAAACTAGCGGGGGGGCTACAGATACGCAGTATTTT; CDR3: CAIRETSGGATDTQYF
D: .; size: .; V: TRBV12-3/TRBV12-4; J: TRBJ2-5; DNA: TGTGCCAGCAGTTTACGGAGGGCTCAGTACTTC; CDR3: CASSLRRAQYF
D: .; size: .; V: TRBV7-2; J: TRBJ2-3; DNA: TGTGCCAGCAGCTTCCCCGGCGGGGGCACAGATACGCGGTATTTT; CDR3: CASSFPGGGTDTRYF
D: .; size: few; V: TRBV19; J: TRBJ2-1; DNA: TGTGCCAGTATGGACTTGACGGATAGCAATGAGCAGTTCTTC; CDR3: CASMDLTDSNEQFF
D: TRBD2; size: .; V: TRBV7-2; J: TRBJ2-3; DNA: TGTGCCATTTCTAGTCGGCGGGGGGGGGCAGATACGCAGTATTTT; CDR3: CAISSRRGGADTQYF
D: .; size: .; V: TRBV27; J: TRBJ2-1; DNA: TGTGCCAGCAGTTTTCGTTCCTACAATGAGCAGTTCTTC; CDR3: CASSFRSYNEQFF
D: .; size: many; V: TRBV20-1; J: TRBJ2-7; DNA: TGCAGTGCTTCCTCGGGATACGAGCAGTACTTC; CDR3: CSASSGYEQYF
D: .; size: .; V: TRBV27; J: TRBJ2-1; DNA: TGTGCCAGCAGTCCACTGTATAGAGCCCAGAGGGGCAATGAGCAGTTCTTC; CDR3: CASSPLYRAQRGNEQFF
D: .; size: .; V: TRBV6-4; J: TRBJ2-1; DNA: TGTGCCAGCAGTGACAAGGGGAATGAGCAGTTCTTC; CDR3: CASSDKGNEQFF
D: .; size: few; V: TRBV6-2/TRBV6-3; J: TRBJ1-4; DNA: TGTGCCAGCAGTCTCCGCGCAACTAATGAAAAACTGTTTTTT; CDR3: CASSLRATNEKLFF
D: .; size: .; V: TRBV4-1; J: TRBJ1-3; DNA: TGCGCCAGCAGCCTTCAGAACTCTGGAAACACCATATATTTT; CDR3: CASSLQNSGNTIYF
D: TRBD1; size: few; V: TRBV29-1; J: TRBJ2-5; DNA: TGCAGCGTTGAAGGATACAGGGGATGGGGGGAGACCCAGTACTTC; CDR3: CSVEGYRGWGETQYF
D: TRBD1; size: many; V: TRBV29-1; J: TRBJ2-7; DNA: TGCAGCGTTGTCGGGACAGGGGGTAACGAGCAGTACTTC; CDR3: CSVVGTGGNEQYF
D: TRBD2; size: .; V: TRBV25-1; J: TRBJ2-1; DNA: TGTGCCAGCAGCGGGGGGGCCTACAATGAGCAGTTCTTC; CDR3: CASSGGAYNEQFF
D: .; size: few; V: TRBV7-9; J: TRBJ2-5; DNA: TGTGCCAGCAGCCCCAACCGGAGGAAAGAGACCCAGTACTTC; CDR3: CASSPNRRKETQYF
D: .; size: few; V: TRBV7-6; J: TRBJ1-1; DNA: TGTGCCAGCAGCTCGGGCAGCCGCTTGGCTGAAGCTTTCTTT; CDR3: CASSSGSRLAEAFF
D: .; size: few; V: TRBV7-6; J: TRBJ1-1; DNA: TGTGCCAGCAGAATGGAGCAGAACACTGAAGCTTTCTTT; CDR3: CASRMEQNTEAFF